This record covers a single T cell receptor beta chain. The antigen is unknown. The PCR made use of 60 Vbeta and 13 Jbeta primers. Libraries were prepared by immunoSEQ multiplex PCR; TCRdb keeps only in-frame clonotypes and omits some of them. The sample consists of some 130,000 clones, nearly 80% of them appearing once. J gave up 1 base and V 2 bases, and 13 bases lay outside the gene matches. The germline V gene encodes CDR1 SGHRS and CDR2 YFSETQ. CDR3 length: 18 residues. This record comes from a study of cytomegalovirus exposure and HLA in healthy donors. Study findings and constraints: Cytomegalovirus-associated TCR beta chains were listed, numbering 164.

The receptor was isolated from a man in his thirties or forties in good health and CMV-seronegative. The material sequenced was PBMCs. The chain is built from TRBV5-1 and TRBJ2-3; 7 bases are a match to TRBD2. In DNA, the CDR3 is TGCGCCAGCAGCTTATCGAGAGCAGCGGGACTCGGCACAGATACGCAGTATTTT. Translation gives CASSLSRAAGLGTDTQYF.